Listed below are T cell receptor beta chains from one sample, sequenced in a study of T cells in Graves' hyperthyroidism and ophthalmopathy. TCRdb used MiXCR to reprocess the multiplex PCR reads, holding one entry per CDR3 protein. Among over 650,000 distinct CDR3 sequences listed, about a sixth were seen once. Material: blood. The receptors come from a man between 18 and 35 years old with Graves' hyperthyroidism. Each CDR3 is given with its conserved first and last residue. Each record gives: CDR3 protein, CDR3 DNA, D gene, CDR3 length, J gene, V gene, clone size. The D gene is left open where the match is weak. Rows give clone size only sometimes, using once, few, many, or a class for an expanded clone.

CDR3 protein: CASRGGGTSGRGSYNEQFF; CDR3 DNA: TGTGCCAGCAGAGGGGGGGGGACTAGCGGGAGAGGCTCCTACAATGAGCAGTTCTTC; D gene: TRBD2; CDR3 length: 19; J gene: TRBJ2-1; V gene: TRBV2; clone size: few
CDR3 protein: CAISSTGEGKQYF; CDR3 DNA: TGTGCCATCAGTTCGACAGGGGAGGGTAAGCAGTACTTC; D gene: -; CDR3 length: 13; J gene: TRBJ2-7; V gene: TRBV10-3; clone size: -
CDR3 protein: CASSQDLGTSGRETQYF; CDR3 DNA: TGCGCCAGCAGCCAAGACCTGGGGACTAGCGGGAGGGAGACCCAGTACTTC; D gene: TRBD2; CDR3 length: 17; J gene: TRBJ2-5; V gene: TRBV4-3; clone size: once
CDR3 protein: CSGADRGYGYTF; CDR3 DNA: TGCAGCGGAGCGGACAGGGGCTATGGCTACACCTTC; D gene: TRBD1; CDR3 length: 12; J gene: TRBJ1-2; V gene: TRBV29-1; clone size: -
CDR3 protein: CASTPNPPEQYF; CDR3 DNA: TGTGCCAGCACCCCTAACCCCCCCGAGCAGTACTTC; D gene: -; CDR3 length: 12; J gene: TRBJ2-7; V gene: TRBV28; clone size: many
CDR3 protein: CASRSGLRGYEQYF; CDR3 DNA: TGTGCCAGCAGGTCCGGACTTAGGGGATACGAGCAGTACTTC; D gene: -; CDR3 length: 14; J gene: TRBJ2-7; V gene: TRBV12-3/TRBV12-4; clone size: few
CDR3 protein: CAGSLFGGATGTEAFF; CDR3 DNA: TGTGCCGGCAGCCTCTTCGGGGGGGCTACGGGTACTGAAGCTTTCTTT; D gene: -; CDR3 length: 16; J gene: TRBJ1-1; V gene: TRBV12-3/TRBV12-4; clone size: -
CDR3 protein: CASSLWFSGRISMYEQYF; CDR3 DNA: TGTGCCAGCAGTTTATGGTTCAGCGGGAGAATCAGTATGTACGAGCAGTACTTC; D gene: TRBD2; CDR3 length: 18; J gene: TRBJ2-7; V gene: TRBV28; clone size: many
CDR3 protein: CASSVSGGNEQFF; CDR3 DNA: TGTGCCAGCAGTGTGTCAGGGGGCAATGAGCAGTTCTTC; D gene: TRBD1; CDR3 length: 13; J gene: TRBJ2-1; V gene: TRBV2; clone size: many
CDR3 protein: CASSPMGILSNQPQHF; CDR3 DNA: TGTGCCAGCAGTCCGATGGGCATCCTTAGCAATCAGCCCCAGCATTTT; D gene: -; CDR3 length: 16; J gene: TRBJ1-5; V gene: TRBV28; clone size: -
CDR3 protein: CASSTAPRDRVTGNTIYF; CDR3 DNA: TGTGCCAGCAGCACAGCACCACGGGACAGGGTCACTGGGAACACCATATATTTT; D gene: TRBD1; CDR3 length: 18; J gene: TRBJ1-3; V gene: TRBV7-2; clone size: once
CDR3 protein: CASSSGQSGNTIYF; CDR3 DNA: TGTGCCAGCTCTTCGGGACAATCTGGAAACACCATATATTTT; D gene: -; CDR3 length: 14; J gene: TRBJ1-3; V gene: TRBV18; clone size: many
CDR3 protein: CASGNTIYF; CDR3 DNA: TGTGCCAGTGGAAACACCATATATTTT; D gene: -; CDR3 length: 9; J gene: TRBJ1-3; V gene: TRBV7-9; clone size: few
CDR3 protein: CASSPKLGLTNNEQFF; CDR3 DNA: TGTGCCAGCAGCCCTAAACTGGGACTTACTAACAATGAGCAGTTCTTC; D gene: -; CDR3 length: 16; J gene: TRBJ2-1; V gene: TRBV3-1; clone size: -
CDR3 protein: CASSRTGGKDTQYF; CDR3 DNA: TGTGCCAGCAGCCGGACAGGGGGCAAAGATACGCAGTATTTT; D gene: TRBD1; CDR3 length: 14; J gene: TRBJ2-3; V gene: TRBV7-9; clone size: -
CDR3 protein: CASSFTRDVSSYEQYF; CDR3 DNA: TGTGCCAGCAGTTTTACAAGGGACGTCAGCTCCTACGAGCAGTACTTC; D gene: -; CDR3 length: 16; J gene: TRBJ2-7; V gene: TRBV27; clone size: many
CDR3 protein: CASSVQGAPTDTQYF; CDR3 DNA: TGTGCCAGCAGCGTACAGGGGGCGCCGACAGATACGCAGTATTTT; D gene: TRBD1; CDR3 length: 15; J gene: TRBJ2-3; V gene: TRBV11-2; clone size: few
CDR3 protein: CAWNPGLAGLHRNEQFF; CDR3 DNA: TGTGCCTGGAACCCGGGACTAGCGGGCCTTCACAGAAATGAGCAGTTCTTC; D gene: TRBD2; CDR3 length: 17; J gene: TRBJ2-1; V gene: TRBV30; clone size: many
CDR3 protein: CSVSWPYEQYF; CDR3 DNA: TGCAGCGTTTCCTGGCCCTACGAGCAGTACTTC; D gene: -; CDR3 length: 11; J gene: TRBJ2-7; V gene: TRBV29-1; clone size: many
CDR3 protein: CATSESRTTYEQYF; CDR3 DNA: TGTGCCACCAGTGAATCCAGGACCACCTACGAGCAGTACTTC; D gene: -; CDR3 length: 14; J gene: TRBJ2-7; V gene: TRBV24-1; clone size: -
CDR3 protein: CASRQGFNTEAFF; CDR3 DNA: TGTGCCAGCAGGCAGGGCTTTAACACTGAAGCTTTCTTT; D gene: -; CDR3 length: 13; J gene: TRBJ1-1; V gene: TRBV27; clone size: -
CDR3 protein: CATSRDQGAGEKLFF; CDR3 DNA: TGTGCCACCAGCAGAGATCAGGGGGCTGGGGAAAAACTGTTTTTT; D gene: TRBD1; CDR3 length: 15; J gene: TRBJ1-4; V gene: TRBV15; clone size: -
CDR3 protein: CASSEGASGTQETQYF; CDR3 DNA: TGTGCCAGCAGCGAGGGGGCTAGCGGGACCCAAGAGACCCAGTACTTC; D gene: TRBD2; CDR3 length: 16; J gene: TRBJ2-5; V gene: TRBV9; clone size: -
CDR3 protein: CASSKGGEETQYF; CDR3 DNA: TGTGCCAGCAGTAAAGGGGGCGAAGAGACCCAGTACTTC; D gene: TRBD1; CDR3 length: 13; J gene: TRBJ2-5; V gene: TRBV11-1; clone size: many
CDR3 protein: CASSLGSEREAPTYEQYF; CDR3 DNA: TGTGCCAGCAGCTTAGGCTCCGAGCGGGAGGCACCCACCTACGAGCAGTACTTC; D gene: TRBD2; CDR3 length: 18; J gene: TRBJ2-7; V gene: TRBV7-6; clone size: -
CDR3 protein: CASSSEGGSDETQYF; CDR3 DNA: TGTGCCAGCAGCTCAGAGGGCGGGAGTGACGAGACCCAGTACTTC; D gene: TRBD2; CDR3 length: 15; J gene: TRBJ2-5; V gene: TRBV7-3; clone size: -
CDR3 protein: CASSPLALGETQYF; CDR3 DNA: TGTGCCAGCAGTCCGCTAGCTTTGGGGGAGACCCAGTACTTC; D gene: -; CDR3 length: 14; J gene: TRBJ2-5; V gene: TRBV12-3/TRBV12-4; clone size: many
CDR3 protein: CASSERIGQVAEQYF; CDR3 DNA: TGTGCCAGCAGTGAAAGGATAGGGCAAGTGGCCGAGCAGTACTTC; D gene: -; CDR3 length: 15; J gene: TRBJ2-7; V gene: TRBV6-1; clone size: many
CDR3 protein: CASSQEQLPYEQYF; CDR3 DNA: TGTGCCAGCAGCCAAGAACAGCTCCCCTACGAGCAGTACTTC; D gene: -; CDR3 length: 14; J gene: TRBJ2-7; V gene: TRBV4-2; clone size: -
CDR3 protein: CASIRTSGSGVLYEQYF; CDR3 DNA: TGTGCCAGCATTAGGACTAGCGGGAGCGGGGTCCTCTACGAGCAGTACTTC; D gene: TRBD2; CDR3 length: 17; J gene: TRBJ2-7; V gene: TRBV6-1; clone size: many
CDR3 protein: CAISESVGTEAFF; CDR3 DNA: TGTGCCATCAGTGAGTCGGTTGGCACTGAAGCTTTCTTT; D gene: -; CDR3 length: 13; J gene: TRBJ1-1; V gene: TRBV10-3; clone size: many
CDR3 protein: CASSFQGLPYEQYF; CDR3 DNA: TGTGCCAGCAGTTTCCAGGGCTTACCGTACGAGCAGTACTTC; D gene: -; CDR3 length: 14; J gene: TRBJ2-7; V gene: TRBV28; clone size: many
CDR3 protein: CASGHSGGDTQYF; CDR3 DNA: TGTGCTAGTGGCCATAGCGGGGGAGATACGCAGTATTTT; D gene: TRBD2; CDR3 length: 13; J gene: TRBJ2-3; V gene: TRBV12-5; clone size: few
CDR3 protein: CASSPDREGFRTF; CDR3 DNA: TGTGCCAGCAGTCCAGACAGGGAAGGGTTTCGGACCTTC; D gene: TRBD1; CDR3 length: 13; J gene: TRBJ1-2; V gene: TRBV12-3/TRBV12-4; clone size: few
CDR3 protein: CASQGGYNEQFF; CDR3 DNA: TGTGCCAGTCAGGGGGGTTACAATGAGCAGTTCTTC; D gene: -; CDR3 length: 12; J gene: TRBJ2-1; V gene: TRBV19; clone size: -
CDR3 protein: CSAPDRVHGYTF; CDR3 DNA: TGCAGTGCCCCGGACAGGGTGCATGGCTACACCTTC; D gene: TRBD1; CDR3 length: 12; J gene: TRBJ1-2; V gene: TRBV20-1; clone size: many
CDR3 protein: CASSRTSGRRGNEQFF; CDR3 DNA: TGTGCCAGCAGCCGGACTAGCGGGAGGAGAGGCAATGAGCAGTTCTTC; D gene: TRBD2; CDR3 length: 16; J gene: TRBJ2-1; V gene: TRBV4-2; clone size: many
CDR3 protein: CASSPTGQGNEQYF; CDR3 DNA: TGTGCCAGCAGTCCGACGGGACAGGGTAACGAGCAGTACTTC; D gene: TRBD1; CDR3 length: 14; J gene: TRBJ2-7; V gene: TRBV12-3/TRBV12-4; clone size: many
CDR3 protein: CASGPYMYEKLFF; CDR3 DNA: TGCGCCAGCGGCCCTTACATGTATGAAAAACTGTTTTTT; D gene: -; CDR3 length: 13; J gene: TRBJ1-4; V gene: TRBV4-3; clone size: -
CDR3 protein: CSASSDSHQETQYF; CDR3 DNA: TGCAGTGCTAGCAGCGACAGCCACCAAGAGACCCAGTACTTC; D gene: -; CDR3 length: 14; J gene: TRBJ2-5; V gene: TRBV20-1; clone size: -
CDR3 protein: CASSLGTGQETQYF; CDR3 DNA: TGTGCCAGCAGCTTAGGGACAGGGCAGGAGACCCAGTACTTC; D gene: TRBD1; CDR3 length: 14; J gene: TRBJ2-5; V gene: TRBV11-2; clone size: many
CDR3 protein: CASRDFQWIYEQYF; CDR3 DNA: TGTGCCAGCAGAGATTTTCAATGGATCTACGAGCAGTACTTC; D gene: -; CDR3 length: 14; J gene: TRBJ2-7; V gene: TRBV6-1; clone size: -
CDR3 protein: CAWSGGTSGTDTQYF; CDR3 DNA: TGTGCCTGGAGTGGAGGGACTAGCGGCACAGATACGCAGTATTTT; D gene: TRBD2; CDR3 length: 15; J gene: TRBJ2-3; V gene: TRBV30; clone size: few
CDR3 protein: CSARGGLAGVMGEQYF; CDR3 DNA: TGCAGTGCTAGGGGGGGTCTAGCGGGAGTAATGGGTGAGCAGTACTTC; D gene: TRBD2; CDR3 length: 16; J gene: TRBJ2-7; V gene: TRBV20-1; clone size: -
CDR3 protein: CASSAGKGGTGTQYF; CDR3 DNA: TGTGCCAGCAGCGCCGGAAAAGGCGGGACAGGGACCCAGTACTTC; D gene: TRBD1; CDR3 length: 15; J gene: TRBJ2-5; V gene: TRBV9; clone size: -
CDR3 protein: CAWNSPGGDSYEQYF; CDR3 DNA: TGTGCCTGGAACAGTCCTGGGGGCGATTCCTACGAGCAGTACTTC; D gene: -; CDR3 length: 15; J gene: TRBJ2-7; V gene: TRBV30; clone size: few